The rows below give T cell receptor beta chains drawn from one sample of a study of T cell changes during pregnancy in multiple sclerosis. Clones were read by immunoSEQ multiplex PCR, and TCRdb kept only the in-frame ones, dropping some. The table has about 40,000 clones, around 90% seen once. The sequencing here drew on CD4+ T cells from peripheral blood mononuclear cells, taken in the second trimester of pregnancy. The receptors originated from a female donor in good health, enrolled as a control in a pregnancy study. Both conserved end residues are part of each CDR3. Each record gives: V gene, clone size, D gene, J gene, CDR3 protein, CDR3 DNA. A D gene is named only where the DNA matches it firmly. Clone size is shown for a subset of rows, as once, few, many or a class of expanded clone.

TRBV5-5	.	.	TRBJ1-5	CASSLEGGWNQPQHF	TGTGCCAGCAGCTTGGAAGGGGGATGGAATCAGCCCCAGCATTTT
TRBV18	.	TRBD1	TRBJ1-2	CASSPGTGTGSSGYTF	TGTGCCAGCTCACCGGGTACCGGGACAGGGAGTAGTGGCTACACCTTC
TRBV7-2	once	TRBD1	TRBJ2-1	CASSVGQGELGQFF	TGTGCCAGCAGCGTAGGACAGGGGGAATTGGGGCAGTTCTTC
TRBV7-8	.	.	TRBJ2-7	CASSLDRSYEQYF	TGTGCCAGCAGCTTAGACAGGAGCTACGAGCAGTACTTC
TRBV28	medium-sized	.	TRBJ1-2	CASSQGSNYGYTF	TGTGCCAGCAGTCAGGGCAGCAACTATGGCTACACCTTC
TRBV5-6	.	TRBD1	TRBJ2-7	CASSYGTGRDEQYF	TGTGCCAGCAGCTACGGGACAGGGAGAGACGAGCAGTACTTC
TRBV18	.	TRBD1	TRBJ1-5	CASSGDRENQPQHF	TGTGCCAGCTCAGGTGACAGGGAAAATCAGCCCCAGCATTTT
TRBV27	.	TRBD2	TRBJ2-3	CASMGLARIDTQYF	TGTGCCAGCATGGGACTAGCCCGTATTGATACGCAGTATTTT
TRBV18	few	TRBD2	TRBJ2-1	CASSGTSGYNEQFF	TGTGCCAGCTCGGGGACTAGCGGCTACAATGAGCAGTTCTTC
TRBV7-9	.	.	TRBJ1-1	CASSRPDNIAFF	TGTGCCAGCAGTCGTCCGGACAACATTGCTTTCTTT
TRBV7-9	.	.	TRBJ2-3	CASNRDTTDTQYF	TGTGCCAGCAACCGGGACACCACAGATACGCAGTATTTT
TRBV23-1	.	.	TRBJ2-7	CASSQSMAGVSYEQYF	TGCGCCAGCAGTCAATCGATGGCAGGGGTCTCCTACGAGCAGTACTTC